This T cell receptor (beta chain) was recorded in a study of quantifying T cell responses using KT2 cells. For the study at large: cDNA was made from DNase-treated RNA using alpha and beta constant primers. Notes on the study in general: Very high KT2 spike-in numbers caused saturation in KT2 sequence detection.

The ends were cut back, 3 bases at V and 0 bases at J, with 10 bases in the middle. Germline V gene sequence: CDR1 SGHRS, CDR2 YFSETQ. There are 16 residues in the CDR3. This clonotype has just a few counts. Its antigen is unknown. The cDNA 3' end received a ligated oligonucleotide with a UMI. The first PCR ran 3 to 5 cycles with an equimolar RC1.1 and RC1.2 beta primer mix. Separate processing of TCR alpha and beta chains began at the second PCR. TCRdb ran MiXCR on the UMI-ligation and nested PCR reads and lists one entry per CDR3 protein. The table records over 40,000 distinct CDR3 sequences, around 10% of them present only once. KT2 cells were mixed with fixed PBMC numbers at varying ratios.

Sequenced input: PBMCs spiked with cells of the T cell clone KT2. The chain has TRBV5-1 and TRBJ1-6, with D unresolved. The sequence came from a human donor. This CDR3 reads CASSYAQSSYNSPLHF. The CDR3 DNA follows: TGCGCCAGCAGCTACGCACAGAGCTCCTATAATTCACCCCTCCACTTT. Variable domain in full (rest from reference TRBV5-1 and TRBJ1-6): KAGVTQTPRYLIKTRGQQVTLSCSPISGHRSVSWYQQTPGQGLQFLFEYFSETQRNKGNFPGRFSGRQFSNSRSEMNVSTLELGDSALYLCASSYAQSSYNSPLHFGNGTRLTVT.